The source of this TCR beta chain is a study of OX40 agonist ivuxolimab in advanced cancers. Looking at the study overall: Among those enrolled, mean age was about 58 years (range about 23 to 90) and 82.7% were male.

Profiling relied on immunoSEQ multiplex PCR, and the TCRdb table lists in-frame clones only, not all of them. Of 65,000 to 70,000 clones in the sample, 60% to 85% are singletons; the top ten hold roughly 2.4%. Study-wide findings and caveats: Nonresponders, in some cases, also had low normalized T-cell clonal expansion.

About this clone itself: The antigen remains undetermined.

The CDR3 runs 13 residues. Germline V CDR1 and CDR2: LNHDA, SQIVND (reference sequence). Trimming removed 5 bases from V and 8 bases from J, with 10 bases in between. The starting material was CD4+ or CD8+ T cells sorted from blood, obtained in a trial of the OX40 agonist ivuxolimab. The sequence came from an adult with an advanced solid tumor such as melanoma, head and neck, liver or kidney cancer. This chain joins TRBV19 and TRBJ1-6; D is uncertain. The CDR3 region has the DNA TGTGCCAGTAGTTCACGTAGGGATTCACCCCTCCACTTT. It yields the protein CASSSRRDSPLHF.